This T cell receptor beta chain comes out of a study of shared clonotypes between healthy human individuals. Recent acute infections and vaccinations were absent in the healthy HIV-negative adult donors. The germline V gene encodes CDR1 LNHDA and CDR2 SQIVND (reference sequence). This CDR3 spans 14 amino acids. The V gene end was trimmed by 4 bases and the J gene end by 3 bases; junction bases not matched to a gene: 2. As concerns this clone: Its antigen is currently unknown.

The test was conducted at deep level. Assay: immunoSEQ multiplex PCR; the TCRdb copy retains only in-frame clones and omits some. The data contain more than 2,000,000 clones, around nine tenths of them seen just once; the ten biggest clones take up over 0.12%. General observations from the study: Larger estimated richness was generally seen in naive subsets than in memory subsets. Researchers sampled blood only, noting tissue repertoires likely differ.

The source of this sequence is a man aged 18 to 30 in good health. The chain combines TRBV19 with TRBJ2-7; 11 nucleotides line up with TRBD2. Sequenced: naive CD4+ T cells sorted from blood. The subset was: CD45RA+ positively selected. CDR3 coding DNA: TGTGCCAGTAGTACACTAGCGGGGGACTACGAGCAGTACTTC. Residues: CASSTLAGDYEQYF.